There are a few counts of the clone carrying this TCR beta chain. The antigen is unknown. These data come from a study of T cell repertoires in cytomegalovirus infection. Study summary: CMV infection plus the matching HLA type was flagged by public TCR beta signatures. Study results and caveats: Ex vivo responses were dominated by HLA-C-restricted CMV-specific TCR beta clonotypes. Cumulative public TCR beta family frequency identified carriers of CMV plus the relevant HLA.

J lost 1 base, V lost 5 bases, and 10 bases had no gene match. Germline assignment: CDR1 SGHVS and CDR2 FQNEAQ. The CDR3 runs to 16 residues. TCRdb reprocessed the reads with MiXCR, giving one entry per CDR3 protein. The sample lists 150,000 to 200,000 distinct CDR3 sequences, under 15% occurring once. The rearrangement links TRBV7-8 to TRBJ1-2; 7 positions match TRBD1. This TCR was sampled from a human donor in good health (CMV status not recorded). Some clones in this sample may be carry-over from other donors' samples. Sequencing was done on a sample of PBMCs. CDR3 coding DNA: TGTGCCAGCAGCCCGGACAGGCGGACCATTAACTATGGCTACACCTTC. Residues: CASSPDRRTINYGYTF.